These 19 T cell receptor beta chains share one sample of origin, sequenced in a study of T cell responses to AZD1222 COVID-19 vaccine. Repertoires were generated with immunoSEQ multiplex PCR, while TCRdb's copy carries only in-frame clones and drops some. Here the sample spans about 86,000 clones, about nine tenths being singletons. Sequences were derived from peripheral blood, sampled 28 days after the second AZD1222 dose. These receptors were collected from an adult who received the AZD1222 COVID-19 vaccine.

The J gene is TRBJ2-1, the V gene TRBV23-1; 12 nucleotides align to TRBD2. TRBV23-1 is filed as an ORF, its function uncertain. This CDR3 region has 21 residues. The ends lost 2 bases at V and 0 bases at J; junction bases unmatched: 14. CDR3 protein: CASSQPPRLAGAELSYNEQFF. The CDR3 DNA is TGCGCCAGCAGTCAACCCCCCCGACTAGCGGGAGCGGAGCTCTCCTACAATGAGCAGTTCTTC.

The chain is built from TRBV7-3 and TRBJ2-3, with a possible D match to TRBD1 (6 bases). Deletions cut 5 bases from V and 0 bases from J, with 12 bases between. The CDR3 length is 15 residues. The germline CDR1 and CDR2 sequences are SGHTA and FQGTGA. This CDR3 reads CASSQGRSSTDTQYF. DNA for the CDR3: TGTGCCAGCAGCCAGGGGCGGAGTAGCACAGATACGCAGTATTTT.

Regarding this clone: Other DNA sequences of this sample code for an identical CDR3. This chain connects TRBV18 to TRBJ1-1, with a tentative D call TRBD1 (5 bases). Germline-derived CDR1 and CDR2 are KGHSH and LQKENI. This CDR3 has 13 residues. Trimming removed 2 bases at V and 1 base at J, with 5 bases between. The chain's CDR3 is CASSPTGNTEAFF. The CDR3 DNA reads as TGTGCCAGCTCACCAACAGGGAACACTGAAGCTTTCTTT.

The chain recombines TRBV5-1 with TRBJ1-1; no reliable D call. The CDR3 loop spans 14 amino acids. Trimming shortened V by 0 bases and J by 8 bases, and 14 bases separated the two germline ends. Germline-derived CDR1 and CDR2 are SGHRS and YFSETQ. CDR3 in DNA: TGCGCCAGCAGCTTGGACCGTCCGGAGGGAGAAGCTTTCTTT. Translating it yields CASSLDRPEGEAFF.

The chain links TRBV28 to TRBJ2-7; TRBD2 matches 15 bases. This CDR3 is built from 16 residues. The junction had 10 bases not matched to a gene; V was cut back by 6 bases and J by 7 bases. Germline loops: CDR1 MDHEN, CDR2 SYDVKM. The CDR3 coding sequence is TGTGCCAGCAGAAGGAGGGGACTAGCGGGAGGCGGAGAGCAGTACTTC. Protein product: CASRRRGLAGGGEQYF.

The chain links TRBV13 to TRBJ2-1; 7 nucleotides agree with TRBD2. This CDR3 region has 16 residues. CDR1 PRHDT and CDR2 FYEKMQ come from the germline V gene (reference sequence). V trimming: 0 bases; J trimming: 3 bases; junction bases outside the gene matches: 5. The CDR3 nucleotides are TGTGCCAGCAGCTTAGGGGGGAGGGGAAGCTACAATGAGCAGTTCTTC. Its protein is CASSLGGRGSYNEQFF. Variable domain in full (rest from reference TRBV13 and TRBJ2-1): AAGVIQSPRHLIKEKRETATLKCYPIPRHDTVYWYQQGPGQDPQFLISFYEKMQSDKGSIPDRFSAQQFSDYHSELNMSSLELGDSALYFCASSLGGRGSYNEQFFGPGTRLTVL.

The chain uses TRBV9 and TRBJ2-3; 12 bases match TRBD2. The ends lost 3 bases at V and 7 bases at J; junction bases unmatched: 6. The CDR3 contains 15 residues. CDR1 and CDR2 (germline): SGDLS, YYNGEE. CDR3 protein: CASSARLAGAHTQYF. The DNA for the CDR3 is TGTGCCAGCAGCGCGAGACTAGCGGGAGCGCATACGCAGTATTTT.

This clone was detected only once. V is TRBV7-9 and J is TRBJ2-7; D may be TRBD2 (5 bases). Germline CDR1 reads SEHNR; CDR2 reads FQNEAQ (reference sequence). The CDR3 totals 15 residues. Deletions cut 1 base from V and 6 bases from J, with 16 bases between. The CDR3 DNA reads TGTGCCAGCAGCTTAGAGGCGGGCGATGGGTTCGAGCAGTACTTC. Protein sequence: CASSLEAGDGFEQYF.

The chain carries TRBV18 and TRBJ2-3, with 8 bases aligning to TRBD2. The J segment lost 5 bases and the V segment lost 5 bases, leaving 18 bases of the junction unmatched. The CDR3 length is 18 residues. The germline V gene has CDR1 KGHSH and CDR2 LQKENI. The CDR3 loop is CASSYTSGSPPGRDTQYF. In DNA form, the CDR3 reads TGTGCCAGCTCATATACCAGCGGGAGCCCGCCAGGGAGAGATACGCAGTATTTT.

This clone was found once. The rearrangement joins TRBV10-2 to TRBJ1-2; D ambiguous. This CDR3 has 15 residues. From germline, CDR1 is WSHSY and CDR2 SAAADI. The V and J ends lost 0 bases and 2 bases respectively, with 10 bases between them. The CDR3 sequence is CASSESGGRNYGYTF. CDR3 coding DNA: TGCGCCAGCAGTGAGTCGGGCGGCAGAAACTATGGCTACACCTTC.

Written as DNA, the CDR3 is TGTGCCAGCAGTCTTAGGACCGGGCCTATAGATACGCAGTATTTT. Its protein is CASSLRTGPIDTQYF. The rearrangement joins TRBV6-6 to TRBJ2-3; the D is unclear. Germline V gene lookup returns CDR1 MNHNY and CDR2 SVGAGI (reference sequence). This CDR3 is 15 amino acids long. V lost 5 bases to trimming and J lost 5 bases, with 17 bases between them.

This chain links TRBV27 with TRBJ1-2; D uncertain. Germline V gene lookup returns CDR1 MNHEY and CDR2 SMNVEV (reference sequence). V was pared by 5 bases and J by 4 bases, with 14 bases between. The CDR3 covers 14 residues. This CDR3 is CASSPSRHPYGYTF. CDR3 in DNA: TGTGCCAGCAGTCCCAGCCGACACCCCTATGGCTACACCTTC.

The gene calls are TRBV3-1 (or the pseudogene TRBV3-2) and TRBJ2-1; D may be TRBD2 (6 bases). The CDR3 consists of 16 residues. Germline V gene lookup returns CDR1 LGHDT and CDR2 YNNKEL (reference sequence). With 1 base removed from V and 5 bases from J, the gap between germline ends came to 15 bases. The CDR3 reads CASSQAPLRLDNEQFF. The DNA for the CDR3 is TGTGCCAGCAGCCAAGCTCCCCTTAGACTAGACAATGAGCAGTTCTTC.

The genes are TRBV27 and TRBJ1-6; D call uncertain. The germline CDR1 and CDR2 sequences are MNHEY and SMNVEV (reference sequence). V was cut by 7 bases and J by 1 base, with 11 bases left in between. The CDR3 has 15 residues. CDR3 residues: CASTISVSYNSPLHF. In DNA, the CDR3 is TGTGCCAGCACCATATCAGTATCCTATAATTCACCCCTCCACTTT.

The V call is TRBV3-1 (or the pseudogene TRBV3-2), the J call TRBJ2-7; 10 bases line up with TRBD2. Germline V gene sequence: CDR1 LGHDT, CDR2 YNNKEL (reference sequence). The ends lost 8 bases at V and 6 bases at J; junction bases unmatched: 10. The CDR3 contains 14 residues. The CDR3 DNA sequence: TGTGCCAGCCGTCCGGGACTAGCGATGGGCGAGCAGTACTTC. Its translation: CASRPGLAMGEQYF.

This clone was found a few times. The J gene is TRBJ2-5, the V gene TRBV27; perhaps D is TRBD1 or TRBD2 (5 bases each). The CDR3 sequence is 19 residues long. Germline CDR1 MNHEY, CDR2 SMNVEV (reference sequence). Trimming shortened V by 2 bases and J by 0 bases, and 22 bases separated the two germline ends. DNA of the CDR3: TGTGCCAGCAGTTTACCCCTCCAGCAACCGGGACGGCACCAAGAGACCCAGTACTTC. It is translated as CASSLPLQQPGRHQETQYF.

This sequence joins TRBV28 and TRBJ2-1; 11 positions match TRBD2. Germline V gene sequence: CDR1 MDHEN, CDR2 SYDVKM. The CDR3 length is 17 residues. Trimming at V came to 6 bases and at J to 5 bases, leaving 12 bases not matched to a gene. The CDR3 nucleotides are TGTGCCAGCAGGCCCCTGCCCGGACTAGCGGGTAACAATGAGCAGTTCTTC. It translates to CASRPLPGLAGNNEQFF.

In DNA, the CDR3 is TGTGCCAGCAGTTTAGACAGGAGTAACACTGAAGCTTTCTTT. Amino acid sequence: CASSLDRSNTEAFF. The chain uses TRBV28 and TRBJ1-1; the D gene is possibly TRBD1 (6 bases). Germline assignment: CDR1 MDHEN and CDR2 SYDVKM. This CDR3 spans 14 amino acids. V gave up 2 bases and J gave up 2 bases, with 9 bases separating them.

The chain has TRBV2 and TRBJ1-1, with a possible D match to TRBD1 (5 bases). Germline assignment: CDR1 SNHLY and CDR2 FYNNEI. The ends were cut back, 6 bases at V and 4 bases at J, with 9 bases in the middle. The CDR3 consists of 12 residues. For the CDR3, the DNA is TGTGCCAGCAGAAGGGACGGCACTGAAGCTTTCTTT. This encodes CASRRDGTEAFF.